This TCR beta chain was profiled in a study of CD8 T cells in ankylosing spondylitis. J lost 10 bases, V lost 3 bases, and 8 bases had no gene match. Germline CDR1 is DFQATT and CDR2 is SNEGSKA (reference sequence). This CDR3 has 13 amino acids. This clonotype was seen many times. TCRdb reprocessed the 5' RACE reads with MiXCR, giving one entry per CDR3 protein. The data hold hundreds of thousands of distinct CDR3 sequences, with around 9.2% observed a single time. This chain uses TRBV20-1 with TRBJ2-1, with 8 bases that match TRBD2. This clonotype originated in a male donor with ankylosing spondylitis or in good health (not recorded which). Sequencing was carried out using blood, either unsorted or a sorted T cell fraction (not recorded which). CDR3 in DNA: TGCAGTGCTAGTGGAGCGGGAGTTGGAGAGCAGTTCTTC. Protein: CSASGAGVGEQFF.